This TCR beta chain was obtained from a study of graft-versus-host responses after intestinal transplantation. Trimming pared 1 base from V and 8 bases from J, leaving 9 bases between. Germline V gene sequence: CDR1 LGHNA, CDR2 YSLEER. The CDR3 runs to 13 residues. The assay was immunoSEQ multiplex PCR, and TCRdb's table has in-frame clones only and misses some. The data contain fewer than 50,000 clones, around nine tenths of them singletons. The chain couples TRBV4-3 to TRBJ1-3; D might be TRBD1 (5 bases). The sequencing used PBMCs, collected 524 days after transplant. The sequence was obtained from a human patient who received an intestinal transplant, so some T cells may come from the graft donor. This CDR3 reads CASSQGGGDTIYF. CDR3 nucleotides: TGCGCCAGCAGCCAAGGGGGGGGGGACACCATATATTTT.